These 32 T cell receptor beta chains share one sample of origin, sequenced in a study of CD8 T cells in ankylosing spondylitis. Study results and caveats: A motif of eight or nine highly homologous TCR beta variants was seen as apparently characteristic of ankylosing spondylitis blood.

Their target antigens are unknown. TCRdb used MiXCR to reprocess the 5' RACE reads, holding one entry per CDR3 protein. The sample lists 700,000 to 850,000 distinct CDR3 sequences; 12% were seen once. Sequencing input: blood, either unsorted or a sorted T cell fraction (not recorded which). These receptors came from a male donor with ankylosing spondylitis.

The V call is TRBV11-3, the J call TRBJ1-1; a weak D match, TRBD1 (5 bases). This CDR3 is 14 amino acids long. Germline assignment: CDR1 SGHNT and CDR2 YENEEA. V lost 4 bases to trimming and J lost 1 base, with 10 bases between them. CDR3 protein: CASSWGRQNTEAFF. CDR3 DNA sequence: TGTGCCAGCAGCTGGGGACGGCAGAACACTGAAGCTTTCTTT.

This clonotype was picked up a small number of times. The chain has TRBV7-2 and TRBJ2-7; tentatively, D is TRBD2 (5 bases). This CDR3 comprises 14 residues. Trimming cost V 4 bases and J 6 bases, with 16 bases left between them. Per germline, CDR1 SGHTA and CDR2 FQGNSA. The CDR3 here is CASSYRTASREQYF. CDR3 nucleotide sequence: TGTGCCAGCAGCTATAGGACTGCCTCGCGCGAGCAGTACTTC. Based on the CDR3 plus reference TRBV7-2 and TRBJ2-7, the full variable domain is GAGVSQSPSNKVTEKGKDVELRCDPISGHTALYWYRQSLGQGLEFLIYFQGNSAPDKSGLPSDRFSAERTGGSVSTLTIQRTQQEDSAVYLCASSYRTASREQYFGPGTRLTVT.

J is TRBJ2-3 and V is TRBV10-1; D not certain. V dropped 4 bases and J dropped 0 bases, with 8 bases sitting between them. Germline CDR1 WNHNN, CDR2 SYGVQD (reference sequence). The length of the CDR3 is 14 residues. CDR3 in amino acids: CASSGWDSTDTQYF. CDR3 DNA: TGCGCCAGCAGTGGTTGGGATAGCACAGATACGCAGTATTTT.

The chain recombines TRBV6-1 with TRBJ2-5, with 7 bases fitting TRBD1. This CDR3 is built from 14 residues. The V segment lost 3 bases and the J segment 4 bases; nucleotides outside the gene matches: 5. Germline V CDR1 and CDR2: MNHNS, SASEGT. The CDR3 is CASSDRGKRETQYF. For the CDR3, the DNA is TGTGCCAGCAGTGACAGGGGGAAGCGAGAGACCCAGTACTTC.

The chain combines TRBV20-1 with TRBJ2-3; TRBD1 aligns across 7 bases. The CDR3 runs to 14 residues. With 1 base clipped from V and 0 bases from J, the junction kept 1 base outside the gene matches. CDR1 is DFQATT, CDR2 SNEGSKA, per germline (reference sequence). CDR3 DNA: TGCAGTGCTAGAGGACAGGGAAGCACAGATACGCAGTATTTT. Its protein is CSARGQGSTDTQYF.

In this sample, this clonotype turned up many times. The rearrangement joins TRBV7-6 to TRBJ1-2; possible D gene TRBD1, 5 bases. The CDR3 contains 12 residues. V gave up 5 bases and J gave up 8 bases, with 12 bases separating them. Germline CDR1 SGHVS, CDR2 FNYEAQ. The CDR3 nucleotides are TGTGCCAGCAGCCAAGGGGTTGGGGGCTACACCTTC. This gives the protein CASSQGVGGYTF.

The DNA for the CDR3 is TGTGCCAGCAGCGTAGGAGTTAGCGGCTCCTACGAGCAGTACTTC. The encoded protein is CASSVGVSGSYEQYF. This chain links TRBV9 with TRBJ2-7; D perhaps matches TRBD2 (6 bases). The CDR3 has 15 amino acids. Trimming took 0 bases from V and 0 from J, leaving 10 bases between them. Germline values: CDR1 SGDLS, CDR2 YYNGEE. The whole variable domain, filled in from reference TRBV9 and TRBJ2-7, reads DSGVTQTPKHLITATGQRVTLRCSPRSGDLSVYWYQQSLDQGLQFLIQYYNGEERAKGNILERFSAQQFPDLHSELNLSSLELGDSALYFCASSVGVSGSYEQYFGPGTRLTVT.

V is TRBV12-3 or TRBV12-4 and J is TRBJ2-7; a weak D match, TRBD1 (5 bases). V lost 6 bases, J lost 0 bases, and 12 bases lay in between. The CDR3 loop spans 14 amino acids. The CDR3: CASSMTVSSYEQYF. The CDR3 DNA is TGTGCCAGCAGCATGACAGTGAGCTCCTACGAGCAGTACTTC.

This clonotype was seen repeatedly, ten times or more. The chain has TRBV6-5 and TRBJ2-7; no firm D call. Per the germline V gene, CDR1 is MNHEY and CDR2 is SVGAGI. V lost 6 bases and J lost 3, with 9 bases in between. CDR3 size: 12 residues. Written as DNA, the CDR3 is TGTGCCAGCAGGTCGACTTTCTACGAGCAGTACTTC. Protein product: CASRSTFYEQYF.

The chain uses TRBV7-9 and TRBJ1-1; the match to TRBD1 covers 8 bases. The ends lost 5 bases at V and 5 bases at J; junction bases unmatched: 10. Germline-derived CDR1 and CDR2 are SEHNR and FQNEAQ (reference sequence). The CDR3 spans 15 residues. CDR3 sequence reads: CASSPLDRVGTEAFF. The CDR3 nucleotides read TGTGCCAGCAGCCCCTTGGACAGGGTAGGAACTGAAGCTTTCTTT.

CDR3 residues: CASSPRDQDPSGELFF. The CDR3 coding sequence is TGTGCCAGCAGCCCCCGGGACCAGGATCCAAGCGGGGAGCTGTTTTTT. The chain recombines TRBV7-9 with TRBJ2-2; D is tentatively TRBD1 or TRBD2 (5 bases each). V lost 5 bases, J lost 7 bases, and 20 bases lay in between. Germline CDR1 reads SEHNR; CDR2 reads FQNEAQ (reference sequence). The CDR3 loop spans 16 amino acids.

This clonotype was picked up a small number of times. The chain uses TRBV5-6 and TRBJ2-5, with 9 bases that match TRBD1. The germline CDR1 and CDR2 sequences are SGHDT and YYEEEE. The CDR3 contains 14 residues. V gave up 3 bases and J gave up 3 bases; unmatched junction bases: 3. Written as DNA, the CDR3 is TGTGCCAGCAGCTGGGACAGGGCAGAAGAGACCCAGTACTTC. Encoded protein: CASSWDRAEETQYF.

This chain uses TRBV5-1 with TRBJ2-7; D is possibly TRBD1 (6 bases). CDR3 length: 14 amino acids. CDR1 is SGHRS and CDR2 is YFSETQ in the germline V gene. V was pared by 0 bases and J by 2 bases, with 9 bases between. The CDR3 reads CASSLENRAYEQYF. The DNA for the CDR3 is TGCGCCAGCAGCTTGGAGAACAGGGCCTACGAGCAGTACTTC.

This clonotype was observed a handful of times. V usage is TRBV24-1 and J usage is TRBJ2-5, with D possibly being TRBD2 (5 bases). Trimming shortened V by 6 bases and J by 5 bases, and 18 bases separated the two germline ends. Germline CDR1 reads KGHDR; CDR2 reads SFDVKD. The CDR3 is made up of 15 amino acids. The CDR3 sequence: CATSKHPGSVETQYF. The CDR3 DNA sequence: TGTGCCACCAGTAAACACCCGGGGTCCGTGGAGACCCAGTACTTC.

The J gene is TRBJ2-1, the V gene TRBV2; D possibly matches TRBD1 or TRBD2 (6 bases each). CDR1 and CDR2 from the germline V gene are SNHLY and FYNNEI. The germline V and J ends were trimmed by 7 bases and 7 bases, with 17 bases remaining between them. The CDR3 runs to 14 residues. The CDR3, as DNA: TGTGCCAGCATAAGGGACCGGGGGCCGAATGAGCAGTTCTTC. Its translation: CASIRDRGPNEQFF.

This clonotype turned up a few times. The chain has TRBV5-8 and TRBJ2-7; possibly TRBD1 for D (5 bases). Trimming pared 1 base from V and 7 bases from J, leaving 9 bases between. From germline, CDR1 is SGHTS and CDR2 YDEGEE. The CDR3 covers 12 residues. CDR3 sequence: CASSLFPGEQYF. DNA for the CDR3: TGTGCCAGCAGCTTGTTTCCAGGGGAGCAGTACTTC. Full variable domain (rest looked up from reference TRBV5-8 and TRBJ2-7): EAGVTQSPTHLIKTRGQQATLRCSPISGHTSVYWYQQALGLGLQFLLWYDEGEERNRGNFPPRFSGRQFPNYSSELNVNALELEDSALYLCASSLFPGEQYFGPGTRLTVT.

There are many counts of this clonotype. The chain recombines TRBV2 with TRBJ2-3; D is perhaps TRBD2 (6 bases). Germline V gene data show CDR1 as SNHLY and CDR2 as FYNNEI. The CDR3 extends over 11 amino acids. V was trimmed by 9 bases and J by 5 bases, leaving 9 bases between them. This CDR3 reads CARGAGDTQYF. CDR3 sequence (DNA): TGTGCCAGGGGAGCGGGAGATACGCAGTATTTT.

This clonotype has only a few counts. The chain uses TRBV6-5 and TRBJ1-5; D remains ambiguous. The CDR3 totals 15 residues. V lost 6 bases to trimming and J lost 0 bases, with 12 bases between them. Germline V CDR1 and CDR2: MNHEY, SVGAGI. The CDR3 region has the DNA TGTGCCAGCAGGCTACTCCGGGATAGCAATCAGCCCCAGCATTTT. It encodes CASRLLRDSNQPQHF.

This clonotype has a count of ten or more. The gene calls are TRBV20-1 and TRBJ1-5; a possible D gene is TRBD1 (5 bases). Germline CDR1 and CDR2: DFQATT and SNEGSKA (reference sequence). The CDR3 consists of 13 residues. The germline V and J ends were trimmed by 2 bases and 7 bases, with 12 bases remaining between them. The CDR3 bases are TGCAGTGCTAGATCCAGTTGGGACCAGCCCCAGCATTTT. As protein: CSARSSWDQPQHF.

This clonotype has more than one count but fewer than ten. V gene TRBV12-3 or TRBV12-4 combines with J gene TRBJ2-4; TRBD1 aligns across 10 bases. Unmatched junction bases numbered 7, after V lost 3 bases and J lost 8 bases. The CDR3 is made up of 15 amino acids. The CDR3 nucleotides read TGTGCCAGCAGTTTCCAGCGGGACAGGGGAGACATTCAGTACTTC. Its translation is CASSFQRDRGDIQYF.

This clonotype occurred a few times. This sequence joins TRBV6-1 and TRBJ1-6; TRBD1 might be the D (6 bases). Germline V gives CDR1 MNHNS, CDR2 SASEGT. V lost 5 bases and J 9 bases, leaving 14 bases between the germline ends. This CDR3 region has 14 residues. The CDR3 DNA sequence: TGTGCCAGCAGTCCACAGGGTTTCAGTTCACCCCTCCACTTT. Its protein product is CASSPQGFSSPLHF.

This clonotype has only a few counts. The chain joins TRBV4-3 to TRBJ2-7; D is tentatively TRBD1 or TRBD2 (5 bases each). CDR1 is LGHNA, CDR2 YSLEER, per germline. The CDR3 has 16 amino acids. The V and J ends lost 1 base and 0 bases respectively, with 13 bases between them. This chain's CDR3 is CASSQAARGFSYEQYF. The CDR3, as DNA: TGCGCCAGCAGCCAAGCTGCGAGGGGTTTCTCCTACGAGCAGTACTTC.

This clonotype was seen a handful of times. The J gene is TRBJ2-7, the V gene TRBV27; TRBD1 aligns across 10 bases. The germline V gene has CDR1 MNHEY and CDR2 SMNVEV (reference sequence). The CDR3 extends over 16 amino acids. Trimming at V came to 6 bases and at J to 4 bases, leaving 12 bases not matched to a gene. CDR3 nucleotide sequence: TGTGCCAGCAGCCCCAAACTACGACAGGGGGCGTACGAGCAGTACTTC. Protein product: CASSPKLRQGAYEQYF.

The chain links TRBV5-1 to TRBJ1-4; the D is unclear. This CDR3 has 14 amino acids. Germline CDR1 reads SGHRS; CDR2 reads YFSETQ. V lost 4 bases and J 7 bases, leaving 14 bases between the germline ends. CDR3 nucleotides: TGCGCCAGCAGCGTGGGCGGAGGTGCTGAAAAACTGTTTTTT. Protein product: CASSVGGGAEKLFF.

The table lists this clonotype with many counts. DNA for the CDR3: TGCAGTGCTCCCCCGGGACAGGGGCATGAAAAACTGTTTTTT. Protein: CSAPPGQGHEKLFF. The chain joins TRBV20-1 to TRBJ1-4; 10 positions agree with TRBD1. The CDR3 totals 14 residues. Germline CDR1 reads DFQATT; CDR2 reads SNEGSKA (reference sequence). Trimming removed 5 bases from V and 6 bases from J; junction bases left unmatched: 6.

This clonotype was counted only a few times. V usage is TRBV27 and J usage is TRBJ2-3; D possibly matches TRBD1 or TRBD2 (5 bases each). The CDR3 contains 16 residues. Germline values: CDR1 MNHEY, CDR2 SMNVEV (reference sequence). Trimming pared 3 bases from V and 2 bases from J, leaving 15 bases between. CDR3 bases: TGTGCCAGCAGTTTGCTTTCAGTTGGGACCACAGATACGCAGTATTTT. Translated, it gives CASSLLSVGTTDTQYF.

This clonotype was observed a few times. The genes are TRBV3-1 and TRBJ2-3, with no clear D. From germline, CDR1 is LGHDT and CDR2 YNNKEL (reference sequence). The germline V and J ends were trimmed by 0 bases and 2 bases, with 6 bases remaining between them. This CDR3 comprises 14 residues. CDR3 DNA sequence: TGTGCCAGCAGCCAAGAAGAGATCACAGATACGCAGTATTTT. As protein: CASSQEEITDTQYF.

The chain uses TRBV5-1 and TRBJ2-1, with D tentatively TRBD2 (5 bases). V gave up 5 bases and J gave up 4 bases, with 19 bases separating them. This CDR3 is built from 16 residues. Germline CDR1 and CDR2: SGHRS and YFSETQ. CDR3 amino acids: CASSWATAGGYNEQFF. The CDR3 nucleotides are TGCGCCAGCAGTTGGGCGACCGCCGGCGGGTACAATGAGCAGTTCTTC.

This chain uses TRBV29-1 with TRBJ1-1; D uncertain. This CDR3 region has 12 residues. The ends were cut back, 5 bases at V and 6 bases at J, with 13 bases in the middle. Germline V CDR1 and CDR2: SQVTM, ANQGSEA. CDR3 sequence: CSVRPGFAEAFF. CDR3 bases: TGCAGCGTTCGTCCGGGATTCGCTGAAGCTTTCTTT.

Remarks on this clonotype: Germline and junction disagree at one end, which may indicate a read error. The rearrangement joins TRBV12-3 or TRBV12-4 to TRBJ2-1; TRBD2 might be the D (5 bases). The CDR3 sequence is 15 residues long. The DNA for the CDR3 is TGTGCCAGCAGATTAGCTAGCTGGAGAATCTATGAGCAGTTCTTC. Its translation is CASRLASWRIYEQFF.

V is TRBV28 and J is TRBJ2-1, with 7 bases fitting TRBD1. The CDR3 consists of 13 residues. V shed 4 bases, J shed 7 bases, and the junction held 4 bases outside the gene matches. Germline V gives CDR1 MDHEN, CDR2 SYDVKM. The DNA of the CDR3 is TGTGCCAGCAGTTCCGACAGGGTTAATGAGCAGTTCTTC. Translating it yields CASSSDRVNEQFF.

The V gene is TRBV29-1, the J gene TRBJ2-4; D call uncertain. Germline V CDR1 and CDR2: SQVTM, ANQGSEA. The CDR3 is 13 amino acids. V was clipped by 3 bases and J by 3 bases, with 9 bases between them. Here the CDR3 reads CSVDLYGKNIQYF. The CDR3 DNA reads TGCAGCGTTGATCTGTACGGCAAAAACATTCAGTACTTC.